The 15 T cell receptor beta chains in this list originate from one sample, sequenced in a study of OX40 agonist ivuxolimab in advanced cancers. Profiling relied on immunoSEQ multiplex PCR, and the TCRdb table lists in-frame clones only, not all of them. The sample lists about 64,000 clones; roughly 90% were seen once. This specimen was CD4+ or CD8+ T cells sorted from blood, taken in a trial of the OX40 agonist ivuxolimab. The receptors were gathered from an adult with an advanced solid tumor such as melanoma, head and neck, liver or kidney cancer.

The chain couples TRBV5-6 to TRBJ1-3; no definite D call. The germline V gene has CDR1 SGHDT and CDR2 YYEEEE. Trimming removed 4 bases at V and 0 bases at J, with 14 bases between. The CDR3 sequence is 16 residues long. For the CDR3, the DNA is TGTGCCAGCAGCCCGCTTGGCAGTAACTCTGGAAACACCATATATTTT. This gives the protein CASSPLGSNSGNTIYF.

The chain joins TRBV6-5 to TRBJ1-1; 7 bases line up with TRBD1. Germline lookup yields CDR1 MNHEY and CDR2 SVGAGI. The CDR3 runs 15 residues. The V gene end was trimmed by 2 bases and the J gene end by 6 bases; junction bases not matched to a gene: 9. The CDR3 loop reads CASSYNRVGQPEAFF. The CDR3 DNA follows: TGTGCCAGCAGTTACAACCGCGTGGGACAGCCTGAAGCTTTCTTT.

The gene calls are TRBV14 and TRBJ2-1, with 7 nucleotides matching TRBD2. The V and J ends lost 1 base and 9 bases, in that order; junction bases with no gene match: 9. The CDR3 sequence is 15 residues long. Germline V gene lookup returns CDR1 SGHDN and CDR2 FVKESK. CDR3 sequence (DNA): TGTGCCAGCAGCCAAGTGGGGGGGGGAATTGGTGAGCAGTTCTTC. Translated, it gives CASSQVGGGIGEQFF. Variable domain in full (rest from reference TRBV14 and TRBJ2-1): EAGVTQFPSHSVIEKGQTVTLRCDPISGHDNLYWYRRVMGKEIKFLLHFVKESKQDESGMPNNRFLAERTGGTYSTLKVQPAELEDSGVYFCASSQVGGGIGEQFFGPGTRLTVL.

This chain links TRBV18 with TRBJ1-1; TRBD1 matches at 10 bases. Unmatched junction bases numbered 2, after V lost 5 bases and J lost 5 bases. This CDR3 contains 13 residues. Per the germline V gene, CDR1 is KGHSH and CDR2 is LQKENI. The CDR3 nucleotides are TGTGCCAGCTCATCGGGACAGGGGACTGAAGCTTTCTTT. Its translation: CASSSGQGTEAFF.

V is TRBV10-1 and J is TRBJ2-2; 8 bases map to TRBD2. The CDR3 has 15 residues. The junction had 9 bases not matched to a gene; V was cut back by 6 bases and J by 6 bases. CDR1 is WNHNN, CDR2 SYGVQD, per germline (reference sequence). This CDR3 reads CASSPGGDTAGELFF. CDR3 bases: TGCGCCAGCAGCCCGGGGGGGGATACGGCCGGGGAGCTGTTTTTT.

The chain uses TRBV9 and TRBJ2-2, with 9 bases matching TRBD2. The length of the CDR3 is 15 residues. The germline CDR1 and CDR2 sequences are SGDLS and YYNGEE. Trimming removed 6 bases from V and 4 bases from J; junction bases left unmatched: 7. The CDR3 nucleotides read TGTGCCAGCAAGGCGGGAGGGCCGAGCACCGGGGAGCTGTTTTTT. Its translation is CASKAGGPSTGELFF.

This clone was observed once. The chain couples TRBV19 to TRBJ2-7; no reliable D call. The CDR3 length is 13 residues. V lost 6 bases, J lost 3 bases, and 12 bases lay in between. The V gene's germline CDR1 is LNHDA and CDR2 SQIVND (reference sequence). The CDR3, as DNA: TGTGCCAGTAGCGGGCCTGGGTTCTACGAGCAGTACTTC. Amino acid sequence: CASSGPGFYEQYF.

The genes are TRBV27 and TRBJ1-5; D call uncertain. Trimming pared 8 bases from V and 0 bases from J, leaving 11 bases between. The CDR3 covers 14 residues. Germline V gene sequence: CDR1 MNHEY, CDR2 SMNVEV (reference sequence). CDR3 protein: CASGRFHSNQPQHF. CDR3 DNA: TGTGCCAGCGGCCGGTTTCATAGCAATCAGCCCCAGCATTTT.

The CDR3 nucleotides read TGCAGTGCTAGAGTGGGTGATGGCTACACCTTC. Its protein is CSARVGDGYTF. The chain recombines TRBV20-1 with TRBJ1-2, with D uncertain. Trimming took 1 base from V and 6 from J, leaving 6 bases between them. Germline V gene data show CDR1 as DFQATT and CDR2 as SNEGSKA (reference sequence). The CDR3 extends over 11 amino acids.

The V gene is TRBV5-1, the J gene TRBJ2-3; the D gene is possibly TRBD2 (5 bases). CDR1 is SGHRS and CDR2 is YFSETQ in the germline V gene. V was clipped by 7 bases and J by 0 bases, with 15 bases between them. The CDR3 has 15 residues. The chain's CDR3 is CASDTLGGSTDTQYF. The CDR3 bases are TGCGCCAGCGATACATTAGGCGGGAGCACAGATACGCAGTATTTT.

The CDR3 is CSASRAFF. DNA of the CDR3: TGCAGTGCCTCCAGGGCTTTCTTT. The chain links TRBV20-1 to TRBJ1-1; D gene uncertain. V dropped 6 bases and J dropped 11 bases, with 7 bases sitting between them. The germline gives CDR1 DFQATT, CDR2 SNEGSKA (reference sequence). This CDR3 comprises 8 residues.

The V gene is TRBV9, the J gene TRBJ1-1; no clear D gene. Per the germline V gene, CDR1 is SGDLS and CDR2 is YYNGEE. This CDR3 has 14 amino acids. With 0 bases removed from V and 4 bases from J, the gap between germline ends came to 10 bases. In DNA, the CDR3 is TGTGCCAGCAGCGTAGAAGGCGGAGTCACTGAAGCTTTCTTT. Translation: CASSVEGGVTEAFF.

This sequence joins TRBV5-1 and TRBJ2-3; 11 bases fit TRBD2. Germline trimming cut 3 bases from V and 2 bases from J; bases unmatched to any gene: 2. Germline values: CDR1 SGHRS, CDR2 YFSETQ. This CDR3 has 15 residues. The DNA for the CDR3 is TGCGCCAGCAGCTCTAGCGGGGGGCTCACAGATACGCAGTATTTT. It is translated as CASSSSGGLTDTQYF.

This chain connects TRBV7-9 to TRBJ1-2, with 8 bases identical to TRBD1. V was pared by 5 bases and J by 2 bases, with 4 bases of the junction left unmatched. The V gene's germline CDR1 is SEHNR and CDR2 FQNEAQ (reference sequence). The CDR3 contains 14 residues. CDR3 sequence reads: CASSPPGGNYGYTF. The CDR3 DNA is TGTGCCAGCAGCCCACCAGGGGGCAACTATGGCTACACCTTC.

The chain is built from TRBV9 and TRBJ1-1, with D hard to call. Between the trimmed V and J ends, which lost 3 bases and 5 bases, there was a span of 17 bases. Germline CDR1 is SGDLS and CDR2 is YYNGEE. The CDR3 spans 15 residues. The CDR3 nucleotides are TGTGCCAGCAGCGACAAAGGACGGAGGATGACTGAAGCTTTCTTT. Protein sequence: CASSDKGRRMTEAFF.